A selection of T cell receptor beta chains follows, all from one sample in a study of T cell changes during pregnancy in multiple sclerosis. The protocol was immunoSEQ multiplex PCR, while the TCRdb copy is restricted to in-frame clones and leaves out a portion. Here the sample spans about 83,000 clones, around 96% being singletons. The input for sequencing was peripheral blood, taken in the second trimester of pregnancy. The receptors were sampled from a female donor with multiple sclerosis, enrolled in a pregnancy study. The CDR3 runs from the conserved cysteine through the conserved F or W. A D gene is named only where the DNA matches it firmly. Only some rows state a clone size, as once, few, many or a class for expanded clones.

j_call	v_call	clone_size	d_call	cdr3_aa	cdr3_nt
TRBJ1-2	TRBV18	.	TRBD1	CASSGQGLYGYTF	TGTGCCAGCTCCGGACAGGGACTCTATGGCTACACCTTC
TRBJ2-2	TRBV15	.	.	CATSRVLSPAPGELFF	TGTGCCACCAGCAGAGTTCTCAGTCCAGCGCCCGGGGAGCTGTTTTTT
TRBJ2-3	TRBV2	.	TRBD2	CASKGIAGGTDTQYF	TGTGCCAGCAAGGGTATAGCGGGAGGCACAGATACGCAGTATTTT
TRBJ2-7	TRBV11-3	.	TRBD2	CASSFRTSNEQYF	TGTGCCAGCAGCTTCAGGACTAGCAACGAGCAGTACTTC
TRBJ2-7	TRBV5-4	once	TRBD1	CASSLVLGQAVYEQYF	TGTGCCAGCAGCTTGGTCCTGGGACAGGCTGTCTACGAGCAGTACTTC
TRBJ2-7	TRBV7-6	.	TRBD2	CASSLGWGTSGSYEQYF	TGTGCCAGCAGCTTAGGGTGGGGGACTAGCGGTTCCTACGAGCAGTACTTC
TRBJ1-1	TRBV7-3	.	.	CASSSQPREGQAFF	TGTGCCAGCAGCTCACAGCCGCGCGAGGGCCAAGCTTTCTTT
TRBJ2-7	TRBV30	.	.	CAWSDRGGGSGYEQYF	TGTGCCTGGAGTGATCGGGGAGGGGGGTCAGGGTACGAGCAGTACTTC
TRBJ2-7	TRBV4-1	.	.	CASSQDRGRGYEQYF	TGCGCCAGCAGCCAAGATCGGGGCAGGGGCTACGAGCAGTACTTC
TRBJ2-1	TRBV7-6	.	TRBD2	CASSPRLAGTSGNEQFF	TGTGCCAGCAGCCCCCGACTAGCGGGGACTTCCGGCAATGAGCAGTTCTTC
TRBJ2-2	TRBV2	.	TRBD2	CAFRPAGLAGGTGELFF	TGTGCCTTTCGACCCGCCGGACTAGCGGGGGGCACCGGGGAGCTGTTTTTT
TRBJ2-7	TRBV10-3	.	TRBD2	CAISGVSGRTFSYEQYF	TGTGCCATCAGTGGCGTTAGCGGGAGAACTTTTTCGTACGAGCAGTACTTC
TRBJ2-7	TRBV25-1	.	TRBD2	CASSEYPGLATHEQYF	TGTGCCAGCAGTGAATATCCGGGACTAGCGACCCACGAGCAGTACTTC
TRBJ2-1	TRBV27	.	.	CASSLGLAYEQFF	TGTGCCAGCAGTTTAGGGCTAGCCTATGAGCAGTTCTTC
TRBJ1-1	TRBV10-3	.	TRBD1	CAIRDGTGNSEAFF	TGTGCCATCAGGGACGGGACAGGGAACTCTGAAGCTTTCTTT
TRBJ2-7	TRBV4-3	.	TRBD1	CASSQGPGTGVYEQYF	TGCGCCAGCAGCCAAGGACCCGGGACAGGGGTTTACGAGCAGTACTTC
TRBJ2-7	TRBV7-9	.	.	CASSRGSTYEQYF	TGTGCCAGCAGCCGGGGGAGTACCTACGAGCAGTACTTC
TRBJ2-1	TRBV30	.	TRBD1	CAWSPGQWTEQFF	TGTGCCTGGAGCCCGGGACAGTGGACTGAGCAGTTCTTC
TRBJ2-7	TRBV5-5	.	TRBD2	CASSLGGLAGGYEQYF	TGTGCCAGCAGCTTGGGTGGGCTAGCGGGAGGATACGAGCAGTACTTC
TRBJ2-7	TRBV5-8	once	TRBD2	CASSFGTSGRDYEQYF	TGTGCCAGCAGCTTTGGGACTAGCGGGAGGGACTACGAGCAGTACTTC
TRBJ2-3	TRBV6-5	.	.	CASSSSTGTDTQYF	TGTGCCAGCAGTTCGTCAACAGGCACAGATACGCAGTATTTT
TRBJ1-2	TRBV28	.	TRBD1	CASSYGGVQGAYGYTF	TGTGCCAGCAGTTATGGCGGGGTTCAGGGGGCCTATGGCTACACCTTC
TRBJ2-7	TRBV2	.	TRBD1	CSTRGTVGEQYF	TGTTCTACCAGGGGGACAGTGGGCGAGCAGTACTTC
TRBJ2-3	TRBV5-5	.	.	CASSLGGGRRGTDTQYF	TGTGCCAGCAGCTTGGGAGGCGGGCGACGGGGCACAGATACGCAGTATTTT
TRBJ2-7	TRBV30	once	TRBD2	CAWRASGSYEQYF	TGTGCCTGGAGGGCTAGCGGGAGCTACGAGCAGTACTTC
TRBJ2-2	TRBV12-5	.	TRBD2	CASGLVSFTREGRGELFF	TGTGCTAGTGGTTTGGTATCGTTTACGCGGGAGGGCCGCGGGGAGCTGTTTTTT
TRBJ2-1	TRBV10-2	once	TRBD2	CASSLGGESFNEQFF	TGCGCCAGCTCTCTGGGGGGGGAGAGTTTCAATGAGCAGTTCTTC
TRBJ2-1	TRBV10-2	.	TRBD2	CASSGTGYNEQFF	TGCGCCAGTAGCGGGACGGGCTACAATGAGCAGTTCTTC
TRBJ2-1	TRBV2	once	TRBD2	CASSGGGRGLLWYNEQFF	TGTGCCAGCAGTGGGGGCGGGAGGGGGTTGTTATGGTACAATGAGCAGTTCTTC
TRBJ2-7	TRBV4-1	.	TRBD2	CASSQDPAGGSYEQYF	TGCGCCAGCAGCCAAGATCCGGCGGGAGGCTCCTACGAGCAGTACTTC
TRBJ1-2	TRBV27	.	.	CASSLSITAGADYGYTF	TGTGCCAGCAGTTTATCGATCACCGCAGGGGCGGACTATGGCTACACCTTC
TRBJ2-2	TRBV11-2	.	TRBD1	CASSWWTGKNTGELFF	TGTGCCAGCAGCTGGTGGACAGGAAAGAACACCGGGGAGCTGTTTTTT
TRBJ1-2	TRBV2	.	TRBD1	CASSGQGKGDGYTF	TGTGCCAGCAGCGGACAGGGGAAAGGGGATGGCTACACCTTC
TRBJ2-5	TRBV5-6	.	.	CASSFNVLGAQYF	TGTGCCAGCAGCTTTAATGTCCTCGGTGCCCAGTACTTC
TRBJ1-4	TRBV18	.	.	CASSLRELTVYNEKLFF	TGTGCCAGCTCACTCCGAGAATTGACAGTTTATAATGAAAAACTGTTTTTT
TRBJ2-1	TRBV5-4	.	TRBD2	CASSPKGAGGSNEQFF	TGTGCCAGCAGCCCTAAGGGAGCGGGAGGGAGTAATGAGCAGTTCTTC
TRBJ2-5	TRBV30	.	.	CAWSLLGVVTQYF	TGTGCCTGGAGTTTATTGGGAGTGGTGACCCAGTACTTC
TRBJ2-7	TRBV7-2	.	.	CASSLGAGGEPLAHEQYF	TGTGCCAGCAGCTTAGGGGCGGGCGGGGAGCCCCTGGCTCACGAGCAGTACTTC
TRBJ2-7	TRBV7-9	.	TRBD1	CASSPRQGLYEQYF	TGTGCCAGCAGCCCGCGACAGGGCCTATACGAGCAGTACTTC
TRBJ2-1	TRBV7-9	.	.	CASSLTSASSYNEQFF	TGTGCCAGCAGCTTGACTTCCGCTAGCTCCTACAATGAGCAGTTCTTC
TRBJ2-1	TRBV10-3	.	.	CAISGGTYNNEQFF	TGTGCCATCAGTGGCGGGACGTATAACAATGAGCAGTTCTTC
TRBJ2-1	TRBV4-3	.	TRBD2	CASSQGGIGRWGNEQFF	TGCGCCAGCAGCCAAGGGGGGATCGGGAGGTGGGGCAATGAGCAGTTCTTC
TRBJ2-1	TRBV5-1	.	.	CASSLQGSNEQFF	TGCGCCAGCAGCTTACAGGGATCCAATGAGCAGTTCTTC
TRBJ2-1	TRBV18	.	TRBD1	CASSPRQGVYNEQFF	TGTGCCAGCTCACCACGACAGGGGGTCTACAATGAGCAGTTCTTC
TRBJ2-1	TRBV28	.	TRBD2	CASSTTSGSAAWGGSEQFF	TGTGCCAGCAGCACCACTAGCGGGAGTGCCGCCTGGGGAGGGAGTGAGCAGTTCTTC
TRBJ2-1	TRBV19	.	.	CASSSTGWHNEQFF	TGTGCCAGTAGTAGTACAGGGTGGCACAATGAGCAGTTCTTC
TRBJ2-7	TRBV7-2	.	.	CASSLAGAAEQYF	TGTGCCAGCAGCTTAGCGGGGGCGGCCGAGCAGTACTTC
TRBJ2-1	TRBV6-4	.	TRBD2	CASSVPLLATPSYNEQFF	TGTGCCAGCAGTGTCCCCCTACTAGCGACCCCCTCCTACAATGAGCAGTTCTTC
TRBJ1-2	TRBV9	.	TRBD1	CASSSTGQSLGYTF	TGTGCCAGCAGCTCAACGGGACAGTCCCTTGGCTACACCTTC
TRBJ1-2	TRBV30	.	.	CACQTVNYGYTF	TGTGCCTGCCAGACAGTGAACTATGGCTACACCTTC
TRBJ2-1	TRBV27	.	TRBD2	CASRWTSGSGYNEQFF	TGTGCCAGCAGGTGGACTAGCGGGAGCGGTTACAATGAGCAGTTCTTC
TRBJ2-2	TRBV5-4	.	TRBD2	CASGTLAVNTGELFF	TGTGCCAGCGGAACGCTAGCGGTTAACACCGGGGAGCTGTTTTTT
TRBJ2-7	TRBV5-5	.	.	CASSLSEGGTQDEQYF	TGTGCCAGCAGCTTGTCAGAGGGTGGGACTCAGGACGAGCAGTACTTC
TRBJ2-1	TRBV29-1	.	.	CSVLSGAAQNEQFF	TGCAGCGTACTTTCAGGGGCCGCCCAGAATGAGCAGTTCTTC
TRBJ2-3	TRBV4-1	.	TRBD2	CASSPAGGAGGGTSTDTQYF	TGCGCCAGCAGCCCAGCTGGGGGAGCGGGAGGGGGTACCAGCACAGATACGCAGTATTTT
TRBJ1-2	TRBV7-2	.	.	CASSPSFYGYTF	TGTGCCAGCAGTCCCTCTTTTTATGGCTACACCTTC
TRBJ1-1	TRBV7-2	few	.	CASTSTGAGTEAFF	TGTGCCAGCACCTCGACAGGCGCTGGCACTGAAGCTTTCTTT
TRBJ2-5	TRBV4-3	.	TRBD2	CASSQDDLGPSGEETQYF	TGCGCCAGCAGCCAAGATGATTTGGGTCCTAGCGGGGAAGAGACCCAGTACTTC